Listed below are T cell receptor beta chains from one sample, sequenced in a study of shared clonotypes between healthy human individuals. Using immunoSEQ multiplex PCR, the repertoire was profiled, and TCRdb retains in-frame clones only, with some absent. Seen here are fewer than 2.5 million clones, under 95% observed once, and the top ten hold approximately 0.37%. The sequencing sample was made of naive CD4+ T cells from PBMCs. The receptors originated from a man younger than 30 in good health. Some clones in this sample may be carry-over from other donors' samples. CDR3s include the opening cysteine and the closing phenylalanine or tryptophan. The order of the fields is D gene, clone size, V gene, J gene, CDR3 DNA, CDR3 protein. D genes are given only for firm matches. Size is omitted from some rows. Given values are once, few, many or a class for expanded clones.

.	.	TRBV5-1	TRBJ1-4	TGCGCCAGCAGCTTGGGGGCCTGGGAAAAACTGTTTTTT	CASSLGAWEKLFF
.	.	TRBV5-6	TRBJ2-7	TGTGCCAGCAGATGGGGCCACGAGCAGTACTTC	CASRWGHEQYF
.	.	TRBV7-7	TRBJ1-1	TGTGCCAGCAGCGCTCTGACAAGCATGAACACTGAAGCTTTCTTT	CASSALTSMNTEAFF
.	.	TRBV6-1	TRBJ1-5	TGTGCCAGCAGTGAACGGGCCACCTATAGCAATCAGCCCCAGCATTTT	CASSERATYSNQPQHF
.	.	TRBV7-9	TRBJ1-3	TGTGCCAGCAGCTTAGGACAGTCTGGAAACACCATATATTTT	CASSLGQSGNTIYF
TRBD2	.	TRBV5-8	TRBJ2-5	TGTGCCAGCAGCTTGACTAGCGGGAGGGCCGGAGAGACCCAGTACTTC	CASSLTSGRAGETQYF
.	.	TRBV6-5	TRBJ1-1	TGTGCCAGCAGTCACCGGGACGTCAAGGCGGCTTTCTTT	CASSHRDVKAAFF
.	.	TRBV2	TRBJ1-1	TGTGCCAGCAGTCAACAAGGAACAGGGCAAGCTTTCTTT	CASSQQGTGQAFF
.	.	TRBV7-9	TRBJ2-7	TGTGCCAGCAGCTTACAGGGACCCCCCTACGAGCAGTACTTC	CASSLQGPPYEQYF
.	few	TRBV6-5	TRBJ1-1	TGTGCCAGCAGTGCAGGGACCTCAGGGAGGACTGAAGCTTTCTTT	CASSAGTSGRTEAFF
.	.	TRBV18	TRBJ2-3	TGTGCCAGCTCACCAAGTACGGGAGAGGGAGATACGCAGTATTTT	CASSPSTGEGDTQYF
.	.	TRBV15	TRBJ1-3	TGTGCCACCAGCAGTTGGAAGACAGAAGCCTCTGGAAACACCATATATTTT	CATSSWKTEASGNTIYF
TRBD2	.	TRBV5-4	TRBJ2-5	TGTGCCAGCAGCTCCGGGGGGGCTTCACAAGAGACCCAGTACTTC	CASSSGGASQETQYF
.	.	TRBV18	TRBJ2-1	TGTGCCAGCTCACCTCTAACAGGGACTGTCTACAATGAGCAGTTCTTC	CASSPLTGTVYNEQFF
TRBD2	.	TRBV5-1	TRBJ2-1	TGCGCCAGCAGCCTGAGTCTCTCTACTAGCGGGAGTCTCTATGAGCAGTTCTTC	CASSLSLSTSGSLYEQFF
TRBD1	.	TRBV11-2	TRBJ2-5	TGTGCCAGCAGCTTAGGCGCAGGGGGCTCGGGAGAGACCCAGTACTTC	CASSLGAGGSGETQYF
.	.	TRBV19	TRBJ2-1	TGTGCCAGTAGCCGTGGGGGAAGTGAGCAGTTCTTC	CASSRGGSEQFF
TRBD2	.	TRBV29-1	TRBJ2-1	TGCAGCGGGACTAGCGGGGGAGGGTCTGAGCAGTTCTTC	CSGTSGGGSEQFF
TRBD2	.	TRBV29-1	TRBJ2-7	TGCAGCGCCTCAGACGGGGGGTCCTACGAGCAGTACTTC	CSASDGGSYEQYF
.	.	TRBV4-1	TRBJ1-1	TGCGCCAGCAGCCAAGCAGGGGCAGGGAACACTGAAGCTTTCTTT	CASSQAGAGNTEAFF
TRBD2	.	TRBV29-1	TRBJ2-7	TGCAGCGTTGGGCTAGCGGGTACGGGGGAGCAGTACTTC	CSVGLAGTGEQYF
TRBD1	.	TRBV28	TRBJ2-1	TGTGCCAGCAGTCGGACAGGGGGCGTCCACAATGAGCAGTTCTTC	CASSRTGGVHNEQFF
TRBD2	.	TRBV10-3	TRBJ2-3	TGTGCCATCCGAGCTAGCGGGGTACCCACAGATACGCAGTATTTT	CAIRASGVPTDTQYF
.	.	TRBV4-1	TRBJ1-1	TGCGCCAGCAGCCAAGGTTCGGCCAGGGCGCGTGAAGCTTTCTTT	CASSQGSARAREAFF
TRBD2	once	TRBV9	TRBJ2-3	TGTGCCAGCAGCACCCCATTAAGCGGGAGGGCCGGGGAGACGCAGTATTTT	CASSTPLSGRAGETQYF
TRBD1	.	TRBV5-6	TRBJ2-2	TGTGCCAGCAGCTTGCTGACAGGGACGAACACCGGGGAGCTGTTTTTT	CASSLLTGTNTGELFF
.	.	TRBV28	TRBJ2-2	TGTGCCAGCAGTTCCTCAGGGACCGGGGAGCTGTTTTTT	CASSSSGTGELFF
.	once	TRBV7-6	TRBJ1-1	TGTGCCAGCAGCTTAGCAGGAAACACTGAAGCTTTCTTT	CASSLAGNTEAFF
TRBD1	.	TRBV11-3	TRBJ2-7	TGTGCCAGCAGCAACAGGGGTCGCGAGCAGTACTTC	CASSNRGREQYF
TRBD1	.	TRBV5-6	TRBJ2-7	TGTGCCAGCAGCTTAGGACAGGCCGAGCAGTACTTC	CASSLGQAEQYF
.	.	TRBV5-1	TRBJ2-7	TGCGCCAGCAGCCCTCGGCAGGGCGAGCAGTACTTC	CASSPRQGEQYF
.	.	TRBV5-1	TRBJ2-5	TGCGCCAGCAGCTTCGGCACGCGCCGTTGGGAGACCCAGTACTTC	CASSFGTRRWETQYF
TRBD1	.	TRBV5-1	TRBJ2-3	TGCGCCAGCAGCTTGGCCGGGACAGGGTCTAGCACAGATACGCAGTATTTT	CASSLAGTGSSTDTQYF
TRBD2	once	TRBV7-3	TRBJ2-1	TGTGCCAGCAGCTTCCGACTAGCGGGAGCCAATGAGCAGTTCTTC	CASSFRLAGANEQFF
TRBD1	.	TRBV6-1	TRBJ2-7	TGTGCCAGCAGAGAACAGGGGTTCACCTACGAGCAGTACTTC	CASREQGFTYEQYF
.	.	TRBV30	TRBJ1-1	TGTGCCTGGAGTGTTAGGTGGCTGGGCACTGAAGCTTTCTTT	CAWSVRWLGTEAFF
TRBD2	.	TRBV19	TRBJ2-3	TGTGCCTCCCGCCTCGAGCGGGGTAGCACAGATACGCAGTATTTT	CASRLERGSTDTQYF
.	.	TRBV5-1	TRBJ2-7	TGCGCCAGCAGCTTGGGGCCACAGGTAACCTACGAGCAGTACTTC	CASSLGPQVTYEQYF
TRBD2	.	TRBV6-1	TRBJ2-1	TGTGCCAGCAGTGAAATAGGGGGACTAGCGGCGGGGAATGAGCAGTTCTTC	CASSEIGGLAAGNEQFF
TRBD2	.	TRBV6-5	TRBJ2-6	TGTGCCAGCAGTATGGGGGGGGGTGTGACCAACGTCCTGACTTTC	CASSMGGGVTNVLTF
.	.	TRBV19	TRBJ1-3	TGTGCCAGTAGTATTCTTAGCACCATATATTTT	CASSILSTIYF
.	.	TRBV14	TRBJ2-2	TGTGCCAGCAGCCAGGTCCAGGGGCGGGTAACCGGGGAGCTGTTTTTT	CASSQVQGRVTGELFF
.	once	TRBV29-1	TRBJ2-2	TGCAGCGTTGCGGGAATCCTGGGCACCGGGGAGCTGTTTTTT	CSVAGILGTGELFF
TRBD1	.	TRBV6-5	TRBJ1-4	TGTGCCAGCAGATCCAACAGGGGGGCCGATGAAAAACTGTTTTTT	CASRSNRGADEKLFF
.	.	TRBV4-3	TRBJ2-3	TGCGCCAGCAGCCAAGATTTCCCCAAACAGACAGATACGCAGTATTTT	CASSQDFPKQTDTQYF
.	once	TRBV5-4	TRBJ2-7	TGTGCCAGCAGCCCCCCGAGGGGAAGCTCCTACGAGCAGTACTTC	CASSPPRGSSYEQYF
.	.	TRBV6-1	TRBJ1-4	TGTGCCAGCAGTGAATTGCTGGGGGGGGGAGGATTTAATGAAAAACTGTTTTTT	CASSELLGGGGFNEKLFF
TRBD2	.	TRBV5-1	TRBJ2-5	TGCGCCAGCAGCGTGGGACTAGCGGGGCGGGCCCAAGAGACCCAGTACTTC	CASSVGLAGRAQETQYF
.	few	TRBV7-6	TRBJ1-1	TGTGCCAGCAGCATACAGGAGCACACTGAAGCTTTCTTT	CASSIQEHTEAFF
.	.	TRBV7-9	TRBJ1-5	TGTGCCAGCAGCTACGACCACCAGCCCCAGCATTTT	CASSYDHQPQHF
TRBD1	.	TRBV18	TRBJ1-1	TGTGCCAGCTCACCAACCGACAGGGGGGAAGCTTTCTTT	CASSPTDRGEAFF
.	.	TRBV18	TRBJ2-2	TGTGCCAGCTCACCAGGGCAGGGGGAGCTGTTTTTT	CASSPGQGELFF
TRBD2	.	TRBV5-4	TRBJ2-7	TGTGCCAGCAGCCTTGGTGGTGGGACTAGCGGGAGGGAGCAGTACTTC	CASSLGGGTSGREQYF
.	.	TRBV6-1	TRBJ1-5	TGTGCCAGCAGTGATTTTGACAATCAGCCCCAGCATTTT	CASSDFDNQPQHF
TRBD2	.	TRBV5-1	TRBJ2-1	TGCGCCAGCAGCTTAGGCGGACTAGATAACAATGAGCAGTTCTTC	CASSLGGLDNNEQFF
TRBD1	.	TRBV5-1	TRBJ1-3	TGCGCCAGCAGCTTGGGACAGGGGGCAGACACCATATATTTT	CASSLGQGADTIYF
.	.	TRBV5-1	TRBJ1-5	TGCGCCAGCAGCTTTGAGGGTACTAGCAATCAGCCCCAGCATTTT	CASSFEGTSNQPQHF
TRBD2	.	TRBV9	TRBJ2-1	TGTGCCAGCAGCGTCAGCGGGAGGGCCCACAATGAGCAGTTCTTC	CASSVSGRAHNEQFF
.	.	TRBV29-1	TRBJ1-2	TGCAGCGTCTACGATCCCGGGAACCACGGCGGCGGCTACACCTTC	CSVYDPGNHGGGYTF
TRBD1	.	TRBV29-1	TRBJ2-6	TGCAGCGTGGGACAGCCCTCTGGGGCCAACGTCCTGACTTTC	CSVGQPSGANVLTF